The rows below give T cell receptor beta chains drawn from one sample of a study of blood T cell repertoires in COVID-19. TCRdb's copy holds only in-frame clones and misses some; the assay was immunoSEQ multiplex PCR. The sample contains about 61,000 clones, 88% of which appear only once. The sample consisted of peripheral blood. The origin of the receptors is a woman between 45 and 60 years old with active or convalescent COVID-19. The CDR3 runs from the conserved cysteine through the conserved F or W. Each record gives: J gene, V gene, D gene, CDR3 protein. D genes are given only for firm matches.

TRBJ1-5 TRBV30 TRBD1 CAWSVGTVNQPQHF
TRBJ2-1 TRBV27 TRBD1 CASRVGDSPYNEQFF
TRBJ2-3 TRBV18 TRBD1 CASSPGTDPDTQYF
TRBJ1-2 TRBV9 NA CASSDPFNYGYTF
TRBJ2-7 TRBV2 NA CASGGQLYEQYF
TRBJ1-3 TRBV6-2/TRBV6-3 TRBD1 CASSYSGTAGNTIYF
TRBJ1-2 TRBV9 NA CASSVWAGARDGYTF
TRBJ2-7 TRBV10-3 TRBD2 CAISGLAGEQYF
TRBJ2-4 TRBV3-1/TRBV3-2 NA CASSQAGVLAKNIQYF
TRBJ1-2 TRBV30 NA CAWSVLGGGYGYTF
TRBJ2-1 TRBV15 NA CATSRAGSPEQFF
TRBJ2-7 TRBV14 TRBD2 CASSQLAGLAGGYEQYF
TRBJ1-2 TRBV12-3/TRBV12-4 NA CASSGQSLYGYTF
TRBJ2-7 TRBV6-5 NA CASTGLTLYEQYF
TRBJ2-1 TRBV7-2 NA CASSLIPSSSYNEQFF
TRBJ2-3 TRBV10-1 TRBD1 CASSAGTGNRGVEDTQYF
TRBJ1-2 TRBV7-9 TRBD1 CASSSNSHRGGYTF
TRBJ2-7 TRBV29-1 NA CSVDKGRRGSEQYF
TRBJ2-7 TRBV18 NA CASSPGGGAGEQYF
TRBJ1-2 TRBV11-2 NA CASSPGLGGQGYTF
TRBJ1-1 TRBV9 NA CASSVRWGGTEAFF
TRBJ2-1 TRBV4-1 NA CASSQVRSFGEQFF
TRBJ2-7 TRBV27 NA CASSYRSSYEQYF
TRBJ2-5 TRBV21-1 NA CASSLPWDRDRETQYF
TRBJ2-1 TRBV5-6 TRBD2 CASSDWTSTTNEQFF
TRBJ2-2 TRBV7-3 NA CASSLGPRLNTGELFF
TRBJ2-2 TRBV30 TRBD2 CAWSVTLEHSGRSDTGELFF
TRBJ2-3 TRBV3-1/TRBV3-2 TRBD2 CASSPHGGAGEVNTQYF
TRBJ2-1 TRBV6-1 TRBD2 CASSEQGLALGEQFF
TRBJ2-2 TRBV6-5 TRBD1 CASRTGTGDTGELFF
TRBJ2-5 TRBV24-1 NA CATSDSRGAGETQYF
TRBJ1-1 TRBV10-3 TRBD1 CAISEGDRAMNTEAFF
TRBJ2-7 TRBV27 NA CASSLSGGTGTYEQYF
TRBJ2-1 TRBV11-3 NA CASSGGDEQFF
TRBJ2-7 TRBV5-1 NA CASSLADMNIGTLRGIYEQYF
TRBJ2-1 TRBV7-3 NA CASSLARDSEQFF
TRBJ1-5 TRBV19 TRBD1 CASRGQGPDSNQPQHF
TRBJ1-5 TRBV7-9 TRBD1 CASSYTGGNQPQHF
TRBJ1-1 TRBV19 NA CASSAQGMEAFF
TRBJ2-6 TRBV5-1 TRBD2 CASSLNSGTSGKTGANVLTF
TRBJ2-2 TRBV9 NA CASSSRLGSAGELFF
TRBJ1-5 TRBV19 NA CASSTQVNQPQHF
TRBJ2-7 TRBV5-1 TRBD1 CASSLSLGDRAYEQYF
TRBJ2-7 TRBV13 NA CASSLGDTSYEQYF
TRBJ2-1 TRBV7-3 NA CASSLRGGGQFF
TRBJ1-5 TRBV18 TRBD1 CASSSNNRGVFGQPQHF
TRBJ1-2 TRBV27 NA CASSSQGLGYGYTF
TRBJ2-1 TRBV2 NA CASKGEGNEQFF